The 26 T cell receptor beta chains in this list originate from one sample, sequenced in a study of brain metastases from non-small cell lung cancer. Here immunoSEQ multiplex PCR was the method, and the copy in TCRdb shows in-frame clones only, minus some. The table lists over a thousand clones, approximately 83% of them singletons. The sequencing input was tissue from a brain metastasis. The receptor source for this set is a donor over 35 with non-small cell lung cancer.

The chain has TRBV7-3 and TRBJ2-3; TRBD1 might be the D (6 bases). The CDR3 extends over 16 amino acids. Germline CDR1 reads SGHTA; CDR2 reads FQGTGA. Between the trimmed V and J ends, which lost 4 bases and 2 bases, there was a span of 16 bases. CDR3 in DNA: TGTGCCAGCAGCTCTCAACCTGGACAGAACACAGATACGCAGTATTTT. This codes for CASSSQPGQNTDTQYF. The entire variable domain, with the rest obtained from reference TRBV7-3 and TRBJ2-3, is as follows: GAGVSQTPSNKVTEKGKYVELRCDPISGHTALYWYRQSLGQGPEFLIYFQGTGAADDSGLPNDRFFAVRPEGSVSTLKIQRTERGDSAVYLCASSSQPGQNTDTQYFGPGTRLTVL.

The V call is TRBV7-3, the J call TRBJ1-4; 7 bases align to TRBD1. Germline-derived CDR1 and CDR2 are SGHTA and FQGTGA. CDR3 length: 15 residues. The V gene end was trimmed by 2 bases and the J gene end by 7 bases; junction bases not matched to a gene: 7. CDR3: CASSLLTGRGEKLFF. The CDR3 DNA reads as TGTGCCAGCAGCTTATTGACAGGGAGGGGTGAAAAACTGTTTTTT.

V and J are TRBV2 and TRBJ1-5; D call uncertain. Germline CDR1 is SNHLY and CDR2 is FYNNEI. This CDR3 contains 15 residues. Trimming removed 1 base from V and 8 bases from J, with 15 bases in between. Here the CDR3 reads CASSEDAAELEPQHF. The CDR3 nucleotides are TGTGCCAGCAGTGAAGATGCCGCGGAACTCGAGCCCCAGCATTTT.

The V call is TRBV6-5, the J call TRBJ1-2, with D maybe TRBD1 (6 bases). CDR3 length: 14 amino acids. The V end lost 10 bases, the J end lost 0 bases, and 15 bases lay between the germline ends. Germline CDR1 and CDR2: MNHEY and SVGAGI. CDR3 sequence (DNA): TGTGCCACCAAACAGGGTGCGGCTAACTATGGCTACACCTTC. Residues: CATKQGAANYGYTF.

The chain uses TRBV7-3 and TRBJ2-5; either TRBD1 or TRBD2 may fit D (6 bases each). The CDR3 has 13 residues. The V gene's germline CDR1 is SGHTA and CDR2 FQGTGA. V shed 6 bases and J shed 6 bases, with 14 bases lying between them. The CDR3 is CASSPPGGQTQYF. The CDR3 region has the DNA TGTGCCAGCAGTCCCCCCGGGGGCCAGACCCAGTACTTC.

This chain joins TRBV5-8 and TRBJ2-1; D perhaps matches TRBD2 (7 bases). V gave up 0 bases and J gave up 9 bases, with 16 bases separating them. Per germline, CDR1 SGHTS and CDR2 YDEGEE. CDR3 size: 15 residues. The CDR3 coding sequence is TGTGCCAGCAGCTTGGAAAGGGGGGGAGTATCTGAGCAGTTCTTC. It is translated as CASSLERGGVSEQFF.

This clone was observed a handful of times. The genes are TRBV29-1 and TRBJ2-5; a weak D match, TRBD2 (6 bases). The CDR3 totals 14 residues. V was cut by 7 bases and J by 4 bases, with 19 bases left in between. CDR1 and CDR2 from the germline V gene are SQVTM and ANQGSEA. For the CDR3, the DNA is TGCAGCGCCGTCTCCGGGGCCGGGGGAGAGACCCAGTACTTC. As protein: CSAVSGAGGETQYF.

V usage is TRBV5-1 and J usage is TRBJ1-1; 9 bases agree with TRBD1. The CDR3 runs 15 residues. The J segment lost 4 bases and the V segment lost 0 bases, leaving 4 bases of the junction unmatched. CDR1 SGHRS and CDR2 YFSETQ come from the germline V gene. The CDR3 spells CASSLGPTGGTEAFF. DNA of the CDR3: TGCGCCAGCAGCTTGGGCCCGACAGGGGGCACTGAAGCTTTCTTT.

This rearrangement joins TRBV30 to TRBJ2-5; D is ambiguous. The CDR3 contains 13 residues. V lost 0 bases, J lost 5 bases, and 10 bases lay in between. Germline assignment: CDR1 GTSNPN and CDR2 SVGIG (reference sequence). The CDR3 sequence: CAWSVRPGETQYF. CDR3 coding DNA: TGTGCCTGGAGTGTACGGCCCGGGGAGACCCAGTACTTC.

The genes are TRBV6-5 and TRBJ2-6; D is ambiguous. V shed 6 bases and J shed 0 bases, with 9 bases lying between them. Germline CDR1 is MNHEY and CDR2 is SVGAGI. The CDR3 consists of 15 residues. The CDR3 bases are TGTGCCAGCAGGGTTAACCTCTCTGGGGCCAACGTCCTGACTTTC. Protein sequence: CASRVNLSGANVLTF.

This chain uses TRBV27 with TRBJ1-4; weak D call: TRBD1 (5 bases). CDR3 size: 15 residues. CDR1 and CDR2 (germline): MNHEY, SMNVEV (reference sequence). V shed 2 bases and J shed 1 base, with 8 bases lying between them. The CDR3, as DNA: TGTGCCAGCAGTTTAGGGACCCAAACTAATGAAAAACTGTTTTTT. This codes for CASSLGTQTNEKLFF.

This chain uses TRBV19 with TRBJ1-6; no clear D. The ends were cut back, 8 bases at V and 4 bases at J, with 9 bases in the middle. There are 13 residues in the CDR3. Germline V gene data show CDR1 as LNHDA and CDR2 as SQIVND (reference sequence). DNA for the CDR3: TGTGCCAGTTCTGGACGGTATAATTCACCCCTCCACTTT. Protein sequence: CASSGRYNSPLHF.

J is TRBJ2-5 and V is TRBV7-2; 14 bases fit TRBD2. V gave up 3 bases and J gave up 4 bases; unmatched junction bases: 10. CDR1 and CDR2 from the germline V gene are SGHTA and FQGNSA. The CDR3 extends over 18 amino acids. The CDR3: CASSFRLAGGVSGETQYF. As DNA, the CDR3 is TGTGCCAGCAGCTTTCGACTAGCGGGGGGGGTGTCGGGAGAGACCCAGTACTTC.

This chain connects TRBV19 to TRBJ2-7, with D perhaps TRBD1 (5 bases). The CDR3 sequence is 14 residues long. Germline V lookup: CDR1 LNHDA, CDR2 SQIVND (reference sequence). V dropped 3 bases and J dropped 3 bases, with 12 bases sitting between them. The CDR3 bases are TGTGCCAGTAGTATCCCAGGGTCCCACTACGAGCAGTACTTC. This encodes CASSIPGSHYEQYF.

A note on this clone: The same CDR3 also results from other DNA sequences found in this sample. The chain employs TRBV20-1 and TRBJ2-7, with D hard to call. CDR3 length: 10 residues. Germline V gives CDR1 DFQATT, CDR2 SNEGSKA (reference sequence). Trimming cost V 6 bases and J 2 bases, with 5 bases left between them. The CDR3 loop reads CSANPYEQYF. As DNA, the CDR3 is TGCAGTGCGAATCCCTACGAGCAGTACTTC.

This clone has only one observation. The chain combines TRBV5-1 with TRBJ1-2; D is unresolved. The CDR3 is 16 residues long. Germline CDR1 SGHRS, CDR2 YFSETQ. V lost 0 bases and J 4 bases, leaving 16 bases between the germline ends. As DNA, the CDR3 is TGCGCCAGCAGCTTGGGGATCGCGATACGGGGCTATGGCTACACCTTC. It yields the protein CASSLGIAIRGYGYTF.

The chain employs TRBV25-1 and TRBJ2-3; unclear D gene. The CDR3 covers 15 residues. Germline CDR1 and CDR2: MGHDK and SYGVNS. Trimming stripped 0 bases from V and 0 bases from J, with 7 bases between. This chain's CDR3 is CASSEYGRSTDTQYF. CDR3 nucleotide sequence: TGTGCCAGCAGTGAATATGGTAGGAGCACAGATACGCAGTATTTT.

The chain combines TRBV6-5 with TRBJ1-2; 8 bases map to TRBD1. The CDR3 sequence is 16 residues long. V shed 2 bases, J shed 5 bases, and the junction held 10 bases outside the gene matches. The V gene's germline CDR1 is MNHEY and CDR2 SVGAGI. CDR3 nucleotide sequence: TGTGCCAGCAGTTACAGCGGGACAGGTGAAATTTATGGCTACACCTTC. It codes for CASSYSGTGEIYGYTF.

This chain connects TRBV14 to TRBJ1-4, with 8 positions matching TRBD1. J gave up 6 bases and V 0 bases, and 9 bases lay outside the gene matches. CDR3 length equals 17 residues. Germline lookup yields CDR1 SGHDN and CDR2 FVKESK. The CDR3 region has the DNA TGTGCCAGCAGCCAAGACAACCGGGACAGGCATTATGAAAAACTGTTTTTT. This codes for CASSQDNRDRHYEKLFF.

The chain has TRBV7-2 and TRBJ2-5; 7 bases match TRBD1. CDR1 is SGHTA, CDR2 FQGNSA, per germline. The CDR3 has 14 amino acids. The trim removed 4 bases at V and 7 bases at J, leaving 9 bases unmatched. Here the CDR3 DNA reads TGTGCCAGCAGCTCCAAAGGGACAGTAAGGACCCAGTACTTC. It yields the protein CASSSKGTVRTQYF.

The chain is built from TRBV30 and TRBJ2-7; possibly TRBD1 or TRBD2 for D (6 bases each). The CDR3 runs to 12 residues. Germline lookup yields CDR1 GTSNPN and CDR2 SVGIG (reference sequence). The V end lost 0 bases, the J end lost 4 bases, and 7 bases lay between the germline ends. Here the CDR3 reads CAWSVGGYEQYF. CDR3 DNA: TGTGCCTGGAGTGTAGGGGGGTACGAGCAGTACTTC. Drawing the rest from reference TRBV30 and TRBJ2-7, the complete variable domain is SQTIHQWPATLVQPVGSPLSLECTVEGTSNPNLYWYRQAAGRGLQLLFYSVGIGQISSEVPQNLSASRPQDRQFILSSKKLLLSDSGFYLCAWSVGGYEQYFGPGTRLTVT.

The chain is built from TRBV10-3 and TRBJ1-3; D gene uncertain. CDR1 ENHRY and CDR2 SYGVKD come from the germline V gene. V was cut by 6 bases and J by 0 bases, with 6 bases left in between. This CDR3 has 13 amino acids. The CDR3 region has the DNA TGTGCCATCAGGCCGAGCTCTGGAAACACCATATATTTT. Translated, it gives CAIRPSSGNTIYF.

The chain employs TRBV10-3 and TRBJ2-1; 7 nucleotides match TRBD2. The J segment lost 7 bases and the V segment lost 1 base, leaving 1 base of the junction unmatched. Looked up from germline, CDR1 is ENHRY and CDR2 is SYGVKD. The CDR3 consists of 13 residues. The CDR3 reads CAISEYGRNEQFF. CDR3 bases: TGTGCCATCAGTGAGTACGGGAGGAATGAGCAGTTCTTC.

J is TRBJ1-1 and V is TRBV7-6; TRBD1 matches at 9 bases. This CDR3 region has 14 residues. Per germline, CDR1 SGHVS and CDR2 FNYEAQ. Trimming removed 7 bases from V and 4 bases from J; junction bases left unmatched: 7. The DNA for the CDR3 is TGTGCCAGCACCTCACAGGGGGCGAGCACTGAAGCTTTCTTT. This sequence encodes CASTSQGASTEAFF.

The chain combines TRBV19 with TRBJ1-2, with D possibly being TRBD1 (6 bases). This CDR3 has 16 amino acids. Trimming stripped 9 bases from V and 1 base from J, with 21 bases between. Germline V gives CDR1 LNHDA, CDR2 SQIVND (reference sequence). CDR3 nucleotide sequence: TGTGCCAGCGGGGACACCACATACTTCTATAACTATGGCTACACCTTC. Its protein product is CASGDTTYFYNYGYTF.

CDR3 sequence: CASSPTENTEAFF. The DNA for the CDR3 is TGCGCCAGCAGCCCAACAGAGAACACTGAAGCTTTCTTT. The V gene is TRBV5-1, the J gene TRBJ1-1; no clear D gene. Germline V CDR1 and CDR2: SGHRS, YFSETQ. Trimming took off 4 bases at V and 1 base at J, with 8 bases between the two ends. This CDR3 is built from 13 residues.